This TCR beta chain came from a study of spatial heterogeneity in lung cancer. The sample's time point: sample taken at primary tumor resection. Frozen PBMC, nontumor lung or tumor provided whole RNA, which was sequenced unsorted. Around 68 TRACERx patients with early, untreated non-small cell lung cancer donated samples. The presence of a unique molecular identifier marked each TCR cDNA molecule. TCRdb analysed the 5' RACE reads with MiXCR anew, one entry per CDR3 protein. The table includes approximately 40,000 distinct CDR3 sequences, around 5.5% detected once. CDR1 is SGHTA, CDR2 FQGNSA, per germline. The trim removed 3 bases at V and 5 bases at J, leaving 4 bases unmatched. This CDR3 has 14 amino acids.

This chain uses TRBV7-2 with TRBJ2-7; 10 bases are shared with TRBD1. The source is a female donor with early-stage non-small cell lung cancer. Specimen: PBMCs, collected at surgery. The CDR3 reads CASSFDRGLDEQYF. CDR3 coding DNA: TGTGCCAGCAGCTTCGACAGGGGGCTAGACGAGCAGTACTTC. Full variable domain (rest looked up from reference TRBV7-2 and TRBJ2-7): GAGVSQSPSNKVTEKGKDVELRCDPISGHTALYWYRQSLGQGLEFLIYFQGNSAPDKSGLPSDRFSAERTGGSVSTLTIQRTQQEDSAVYLCASSFDRGLDEQYFGPGTRLTVT.